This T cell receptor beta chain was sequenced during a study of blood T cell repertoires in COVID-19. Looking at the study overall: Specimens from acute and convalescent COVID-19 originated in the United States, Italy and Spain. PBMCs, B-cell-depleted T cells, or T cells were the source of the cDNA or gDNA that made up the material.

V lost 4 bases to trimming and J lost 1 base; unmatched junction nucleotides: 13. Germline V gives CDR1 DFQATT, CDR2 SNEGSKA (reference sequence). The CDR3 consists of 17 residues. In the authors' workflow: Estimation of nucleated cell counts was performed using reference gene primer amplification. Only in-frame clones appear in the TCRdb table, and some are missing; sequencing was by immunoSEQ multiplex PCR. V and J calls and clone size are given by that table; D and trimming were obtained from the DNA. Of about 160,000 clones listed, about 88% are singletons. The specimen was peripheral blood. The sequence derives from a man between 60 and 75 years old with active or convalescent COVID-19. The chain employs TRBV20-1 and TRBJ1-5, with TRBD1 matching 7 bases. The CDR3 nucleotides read TGCAGTGCTATTGACCTCGGACAGGACATAAGCAATCAGCCCCAGCATTTT. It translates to CSAIDLGQDISNQPQHF.